The 15 T cell receptor beta chains below were found in one sample sequenced in a study of blood T cell repertoires in COVID-19. TCRdb keeps only in-frame clones here, not all; method: immunoSEQ multiplex PCR. The sample shows approximately 80,000 clones, over 75% of them seen only once. What was sequenced was peripheral blood. The source is a human donor in a cohort sampled during active COVID-19.

A single count supports this clone. The genes are TRBV10-3 and TRBJ1-1; tentatively, D is TRBD1 (5 bases). In germline, CDR1 is ENHRY, CDR2 SYGVKD. The CDR3 runs to 15 residues. V was clipped by 0 bases and J by 1 base, with 9 bases between them. Here the CDR3 reads CAISESRGRNTEAFF. For the CDR3, the DNA is TGTGCCATCAGTGAGTCGCGGGGCCGGAACACTGAAGCTTTCTTT.

The genes are TRBV5-1 and TRBJ2-5; D is possibly TRBD1 (6 bases). CDR3 size: 14 residues. CDR1 and CDR2 (germline): SGHRS, YFSETQ. Trimming left V 4 bases short and J 7 bases short, with 17 bases between. The CDR3 nucleotides are TGCGCCAGCAGCCCACGGACAGAAGAAGGGACCCAGTACTTC. Residues: CASSPRTEEGTQYF.

The CDR3 DNA reads TGTGCCAGCAGCTTAGTGAGTAGCGGGAGGGCCCAAGATACGCAGTATTTT. Translating gives CASSLVSSGRAQDTQYF. The rearrangement uses TRBV7-9 and TRBJ2-3; TRBD2 matches 11 bases. CDR1 SEHNR and CDR2 FQNEAQ come from the germline V gene (reference sequence). V lost 1 base and J lost 5; bases outside the gene matches: 8. There are 17 residues in the CDR3.

V gene TRBV5-4 combines with J gene TRBJ1-4, with D possibly matching TRBD1 (6 bases). This CDR3 region has 17 residues. V gave up 0 bases and J gave up 1 base, with 13 bases separating them. CDR1 is SGHNT and CDR2 is YYREEE in the germline V gene (reference sequence). CDR3 residues: CASSLGGQQGTNEKLFF. CDR3 nucleotide sequence: TGTGCCAGCAGCTTGGGTGGCCAACAGGGAACTAATGAAAAACTGTTTTTT.

This chain links TRBV7-2 with TRBJ1-5, with 7 nucleotides matching TRBD1. This CDR3 is built from 15 residues. Per germline, CDR1 SGHTA and CDR2 FQGNSA. With 5 bases clipped from V and 3 bases from J, the junction kept 7 bases outside the gene matches. The chain's CDR3 is CASSLSGTVNQPQHF. The CDR3 DNA sequence: TGTGCCAGCAGCCTCTCCGGGACAGTCAATCAGCCCCAGCATTTT.

The gene calls are TRBV5-1 and TRBJ1-2, with TRBD1 identical over 8 bases. The length of the CDR3 is 14 residues. Per germline, CDR1 SGHRS and CDR2 YFSETQ. J gave up 4 bases and V 5 bases, and 7 bases lay outside the gene matches. The CDR3 spells CASSSGTGPYGYTF. CDR3 nucleotides: TGCGCCAGCAGTTCCGGGACAGGTCCCTATGGCTACACCTTC. Full variable domain (remainder filled in from reference TRBV5-1 and TRBJ1-2): KAGVTQTPRYLIKTRGQQVTLSCSPISGHRSVSWYQQTPGQGLQFLFEYFSETQRNKGNFPGRFSGRQFSNSRSEMNVSTLELGDSALYLCASSSGTGPYGYTFGSGTRLTVV.

The chain is built from TRBV2 and TRBJ2-1, with 8 positions matching TRBD2. The CDR3 has 14 residues. From germline, CDR1 is SNHLY and CDR2 FYNNEI. V was pared by 8 bases and J by 4 bases, with 7 bases of the junction left unmatched. CDR3 DNA sequence: TGTGCCAGCGTCGTACTAGCGGCGTACAATGAGCAGTTCTTC. It is translated as CASVVLAAYNEQFF.

The rearrangement joins TRBV5-1 to TRBJ2-5, with a weak D call TRBD2 (7 bases). The CDR3 spans 14 residues. V was trimmed by 3 bases and J by 1 base, leaving 10 bases between them. The germline V gene has CDR1 SGHRS and CDR2 YFSETQ. Here the CDR3 reads CASSSRGGQETQYF. CDR3 DNA sequence: TGCGCCAGCAGCTCAAGGGGGGGCCAAGAGACCCAGTACTTC. Complete variable domain (other parts from reference TRBV5-1 and TRBJ2-5): KAGVTQTPRYLIKTRGQQVTLSCSPISGHRSVSWYQQTPGQGLQFLFEYFSETQRNKGNFPGRFSGRQFSNSRSEMNVSTLELGDSALYLCASSSRGGQETQYFGPGTRLLVL.

The chain joins TRBV15 to TRBJ1-5, with TRBD1 matching 7 bases. CDR1 and CDR2 (germline): LNHNV, YYDKDF (reference sequence). V gave up 1 base and J gave up 4 bases; unmatched junction bases: 7. The CDR3 consists of 16 residues. CDR3 nucleotides: TGTGCCACCAGCAGAGGGACAGGTAGCCTAAATCAGCCCCAGCATTTT. Its translation: CATSRGTGSLNQPQHF.

This chain uses TRBV5-1 with TRBJ1-4, with 9 positions matching TRBD1. CDR1 and CDR2 from the germline V gene are SGHRS and YFSETQ. Losses at the gene ends were 6 bases for V and 8 bases for J; bases not matched to a gene: 14. The CDR3 contains 16 residues. The CDR3 loop reads CASKTGTGMWSEKLFF. The CDR3 DNA follows: TGCGCCAGCAAAACCGGGACAGGGATGTGGTCAGAAAAACTGTTTTTT.

This clone was seen a handful of times. This chain joins TRBV28 and TRBJ2-7, with 9 positions matching TRBD1. This CDR3 spans 12 amino acids. Germline V gives CDR1 MDHEN, CDR2 SYDVKM. With V trimmed by 6 bases and J by 7 bases, 4 bases remained unmatched. CDR3 nucleotides: TGTGCCAGCAGGGGACAGGGAAGGGAGCAGTACTTC. It specifies CASRGQGREQYF.

CDR3: CASFISGSGTDTQYF. The CDR3 nucleotides read TGTGCCAGCTTTATTTCCGGCAGCGGCACAGATACGCAGTATTTT. The rearrangement uses TRBV6-1 and TRBJ2-3; D gene ambiguous. V was trimmed by 8 bases and J by 1 base, leaving 16 bases between them. CDR1 and CDR2 (germline): MNHNS, SASEGT. The CDR3 extends over 15 amino acids.

The chain links TRBV15 to TRBJ2-1; D unresolved. The germline V gene has CDR1 LNHNV and CDR2 YYDKDF (reference sequence). The V and J ends lost 3 bases and 7 bases respectively, with 10 bases between them. The length of the CDR3 is 13 residues. CDR3 region: CATSSEEWNEQFF. The CDR3 DNA is TGTGCCACCAGCAGTGAGGAGTGGAATGAGCAGTTCTTC.

The chain links TRBV7-3 to TRBJ2-2, with 11 bases aligning to TRBD2. Germline V gives CDR1 SGHTA, CDR2 FQGTGA. J gave up 4 bases and V 0 bases, and 10 bases lay outside the gene matches. CDR3 length: 19 residues. CDR3 amino acids: CASSLTPGLAARGTGELFF. The CDR3 nucleotides read TGTGCCAGCAGCTTAACCCCGGGACTAGCGGCCCGAGGCACCGGGGAGCTGTTTTTT.

V and J are TRBV6-5 and TRBJ2-7; TRBD1 agrees at 7 bases. The CDR3 runs 14 residues. The V and J ends lost 2 bases and 3 bases, in that order; junction bases with no gene match: 4. From germline, CDR1 is MNHEY and CDR2 SVGAGI. In DNA form, the CDR3 reads TGTGCCAGCAGTTACGGGGACAGATACTACGAGCAGTACTTC. Translating gives CASSYGDRYYEQYF.